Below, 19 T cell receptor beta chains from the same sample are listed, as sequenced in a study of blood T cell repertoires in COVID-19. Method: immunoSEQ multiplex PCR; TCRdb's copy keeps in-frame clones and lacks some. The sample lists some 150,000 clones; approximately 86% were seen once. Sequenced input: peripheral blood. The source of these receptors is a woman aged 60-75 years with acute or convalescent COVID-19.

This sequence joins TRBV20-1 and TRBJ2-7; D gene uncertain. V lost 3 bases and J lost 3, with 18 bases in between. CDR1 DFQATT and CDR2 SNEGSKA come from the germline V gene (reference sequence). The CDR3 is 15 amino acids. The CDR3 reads CSASPQVRDVYEQYF. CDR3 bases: TGCAGTGCTAGTCCCCAGGTCCGCGATGTCTACGAGCAGTACTTC.

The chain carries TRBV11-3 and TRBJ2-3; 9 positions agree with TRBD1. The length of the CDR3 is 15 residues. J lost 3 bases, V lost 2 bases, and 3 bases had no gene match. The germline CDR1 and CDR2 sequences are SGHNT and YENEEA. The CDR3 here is CASSLRQGGTDTQYF. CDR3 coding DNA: TGTGCCAGCAGCTTAAGACAGGGGGGGACAGATACGCAGTATTTT.

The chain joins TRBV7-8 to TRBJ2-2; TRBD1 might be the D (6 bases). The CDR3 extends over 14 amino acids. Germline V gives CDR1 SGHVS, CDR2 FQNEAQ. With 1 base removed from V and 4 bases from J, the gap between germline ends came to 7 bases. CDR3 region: CASSLGRGTGELFF. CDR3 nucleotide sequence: TGTGCCAGCAGCTTAGGCAGGGGCACCGGGGAGCTGTTTTTT. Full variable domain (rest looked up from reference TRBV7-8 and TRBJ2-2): GAGVSQSPRYKVAKRGQDVALRCDPISGHVSLFWYQQALGQGPEFLTYFQNEAQLDKSGLPSDRFFAERPEGSVSTLKIQRTQQEDSAVYLCASSLGRGTGELFFGEGSRLTVL.

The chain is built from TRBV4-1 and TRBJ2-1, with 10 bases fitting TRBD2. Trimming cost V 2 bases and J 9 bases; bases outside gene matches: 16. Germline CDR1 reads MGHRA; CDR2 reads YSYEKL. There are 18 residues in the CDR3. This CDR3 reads CASSQRRVSGGAVGEQFF. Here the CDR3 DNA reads TGCGCCAGCAGCCAAAGAAGGGTCAGCGGGGGGGCTGTTGGTGAGCAGTTCTTC.

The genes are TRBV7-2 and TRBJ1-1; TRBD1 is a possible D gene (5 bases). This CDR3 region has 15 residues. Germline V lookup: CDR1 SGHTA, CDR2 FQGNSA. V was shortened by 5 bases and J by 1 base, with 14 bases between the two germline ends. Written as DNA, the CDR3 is TGTGCCAGCAGCCCCCGTAGCAGGGCGAACACTGAAGCTTTCTTT. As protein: CASSPRSRANTEAFF. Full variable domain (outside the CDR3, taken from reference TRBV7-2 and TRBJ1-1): GAGVSQSPSNKVTEKGKDVELRCDPISGHTALYWYRQSLGQGLEFLIYFQGNSAPDKSGLPSDRFSAERTGGSVSTLTIQRTQQEDSAVYLCASSPRSRANTEAFFGQGTRLTVV.

The CDR3 is CASSLAGVDVSEAFF. For the CDR3, the DNA is TGTGCCAGCAGCTTGGCAGGCGTGGATGTTTCTGAAGCTTTCTTT. This chain uses TRBV5-6 with TRBJ1-1; D is undetermined. The germline V and J ends were trimmed by 0 bases and 6 bases, with 15 bases remaining between them. Per germline, CDR1 SGHDT and CDR2 YYEEEE. CDR3 size: 15 residues.

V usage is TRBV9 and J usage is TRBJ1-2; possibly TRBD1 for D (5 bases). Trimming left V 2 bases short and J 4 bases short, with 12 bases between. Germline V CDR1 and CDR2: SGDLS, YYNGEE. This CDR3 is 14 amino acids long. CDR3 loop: CASSVDSPIYGYTF. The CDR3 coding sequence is TGTGCCAGCAGCGTTGACAGTCCGATCTATGGCTACACCTTC.

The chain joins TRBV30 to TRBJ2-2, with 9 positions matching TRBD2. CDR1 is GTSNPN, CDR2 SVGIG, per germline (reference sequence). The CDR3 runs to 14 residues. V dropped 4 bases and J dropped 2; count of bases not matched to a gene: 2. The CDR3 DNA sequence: TGTGCCTGGAAACTAGCGGGTAACACCGGGGAGCTGTTTTTT. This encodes CAWKLAGNTGELFF.

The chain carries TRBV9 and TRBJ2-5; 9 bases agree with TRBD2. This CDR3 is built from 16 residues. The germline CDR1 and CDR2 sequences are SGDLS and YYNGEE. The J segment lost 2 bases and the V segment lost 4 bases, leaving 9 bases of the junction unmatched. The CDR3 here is CASSPGSGGRQETQYF. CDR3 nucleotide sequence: TGTGCCAGCAGCCCAGGGAGCGGGGGGAGACAAGAGACCCAGTACTTC.

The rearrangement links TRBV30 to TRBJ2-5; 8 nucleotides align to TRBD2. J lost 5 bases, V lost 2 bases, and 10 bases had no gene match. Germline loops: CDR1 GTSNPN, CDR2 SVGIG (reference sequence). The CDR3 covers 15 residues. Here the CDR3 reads CAWSKIAGMRETQYF. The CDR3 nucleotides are TGTGCCTGGAGTAAAATAGCGGGGATGCGGGAGACCCAGTACTTC.

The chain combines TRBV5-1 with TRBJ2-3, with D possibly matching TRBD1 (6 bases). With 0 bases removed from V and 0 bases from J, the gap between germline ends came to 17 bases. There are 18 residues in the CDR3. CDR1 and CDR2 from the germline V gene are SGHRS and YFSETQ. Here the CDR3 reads CASSLGGHRSISTDTQYF. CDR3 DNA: TGCGCCAGCAGCTTGGGGGGGCACAGATCCATAAGCACAGATACGCAGTATTTT.

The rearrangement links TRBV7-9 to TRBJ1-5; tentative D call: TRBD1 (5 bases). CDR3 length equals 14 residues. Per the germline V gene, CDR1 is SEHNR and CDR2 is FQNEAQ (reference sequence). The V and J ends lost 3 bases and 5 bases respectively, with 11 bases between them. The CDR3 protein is CASSLVDSDQPQHF. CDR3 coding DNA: TGTGCCAGCAGCTTGGTCGACAGTGATCAGCCCCAGCATTTT. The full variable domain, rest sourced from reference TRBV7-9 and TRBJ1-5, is DTGVSQNPRHKITKRGQNVTFRCDPISEHNRLYWYRQTLGQGPEFLTYFQNEAQLEKSRLLSDRFSAERPKGSFSTLEIQRTEQGDSAMYLCASSLVDSDQPQHFGDGTRLSIL.

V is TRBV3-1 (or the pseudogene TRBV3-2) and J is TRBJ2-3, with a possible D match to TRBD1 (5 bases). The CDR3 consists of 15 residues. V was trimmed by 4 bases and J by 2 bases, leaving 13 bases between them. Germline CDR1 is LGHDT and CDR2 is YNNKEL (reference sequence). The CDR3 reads CASSRRSGATDTQYF. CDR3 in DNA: TGTGCCAGCAGCCGCCGTAGTGGGGCCACAGATACGCAGTATTTT.

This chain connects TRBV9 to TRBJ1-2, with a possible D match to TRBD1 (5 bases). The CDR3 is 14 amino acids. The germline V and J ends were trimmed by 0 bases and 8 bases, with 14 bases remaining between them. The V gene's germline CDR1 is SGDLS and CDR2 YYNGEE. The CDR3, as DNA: TGTGCCAGCAGCGTAGGTATCGACAGTCTGGGCTACACCTTC. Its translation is CASSVGIDSLGYTF.

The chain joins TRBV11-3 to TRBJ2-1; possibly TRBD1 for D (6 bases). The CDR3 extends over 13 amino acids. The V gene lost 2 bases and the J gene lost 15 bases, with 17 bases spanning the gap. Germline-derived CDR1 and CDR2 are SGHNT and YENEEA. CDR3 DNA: TGTGCCAGCAGCTTATCGCCCGACAGGTTGGTGTTCTTC. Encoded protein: CASSLSPDRLVFF.

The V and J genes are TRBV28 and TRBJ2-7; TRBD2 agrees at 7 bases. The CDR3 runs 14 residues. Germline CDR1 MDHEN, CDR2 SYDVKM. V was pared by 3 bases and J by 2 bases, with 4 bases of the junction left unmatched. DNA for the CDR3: TGTGCCAGCAGTTTTACGGGGGGAGCCTACGAGCAGTACTTC. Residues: CASSFTGGAYEQYF.

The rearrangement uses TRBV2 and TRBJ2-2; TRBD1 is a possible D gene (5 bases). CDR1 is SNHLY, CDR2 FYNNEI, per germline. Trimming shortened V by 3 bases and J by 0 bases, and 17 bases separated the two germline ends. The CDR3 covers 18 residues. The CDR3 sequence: CASSDWSRVYANTGELFF. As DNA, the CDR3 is TGTGCCAGCAGTGACTGGTCCAGGGTCTACGCGAACACCGGGGAGCTGTTTTTT.

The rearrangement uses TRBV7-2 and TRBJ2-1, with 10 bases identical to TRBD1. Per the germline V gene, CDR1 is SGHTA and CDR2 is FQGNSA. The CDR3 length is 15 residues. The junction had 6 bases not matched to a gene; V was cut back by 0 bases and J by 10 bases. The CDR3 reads CASSLAGTGVREQFF. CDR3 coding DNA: TGTGCCAGCAGCTTAGCCGGGACAGGGGTTCGAGAGCAGTTCTTC.

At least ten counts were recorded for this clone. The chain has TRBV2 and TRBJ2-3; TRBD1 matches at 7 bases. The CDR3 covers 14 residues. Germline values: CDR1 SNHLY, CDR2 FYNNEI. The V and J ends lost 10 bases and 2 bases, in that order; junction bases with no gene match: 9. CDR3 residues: CATTGQADTDTQYF. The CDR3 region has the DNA TGTGCCACCACAGGACAGGCAGACACAGATACGCAGTATTTT.